The clone carrying this T cell receptor beta chain was seen only a few times. In the same sample, other DNA sequences code for this CDR3. This sample was taken from a study of blood T cell repertoires in COVID-19. Sequencing was performed with immunoSEQ multiplex PCR; in TCRdb, only in-frame clones are kept and a portion is missing. The table records about 480,000 clones, roughly nine tenths of them present only once. Trimming removed 0 bases from V and 7 bases from J, with 4 bases in between. The CDR3 is 13 residues long. Sequenced: peripheral blood. The clonotype originates from a woman in her forties or fifties with COVID-19, enrolled during active disease. The gene calls are TRBV12-3 or TRBV12-4 and TRBJ1-6; no firm D call. The CDR3 DNA reads TGTGCCAGCAGTTTAGCTCGGAATTCACCCCTCCACTTT. This codes for CASSLARNSPLHF.